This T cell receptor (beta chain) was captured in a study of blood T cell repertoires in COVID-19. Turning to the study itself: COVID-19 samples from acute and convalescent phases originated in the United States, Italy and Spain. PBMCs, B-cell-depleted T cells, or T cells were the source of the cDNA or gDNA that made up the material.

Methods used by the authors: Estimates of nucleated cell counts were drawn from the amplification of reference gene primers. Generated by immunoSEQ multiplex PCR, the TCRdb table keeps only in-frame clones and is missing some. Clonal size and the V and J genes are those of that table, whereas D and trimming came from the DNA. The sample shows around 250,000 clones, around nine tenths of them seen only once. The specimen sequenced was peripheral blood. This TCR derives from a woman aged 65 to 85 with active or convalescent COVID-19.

The CDR3, as DNA: TGTGCCATCAAGGGGGATAAGGGAAATCAGCCCCAGCATTTT. This translates into CAIKGDKGNQPQHF. The chain links TRBV10-3 to TRBJ1-5; TRBD1 might be the D (6 bases). V was cut by 7 bases and J by 4 bases, with 14 bases left in between. Germline CDR1 reads ENHRY; CDR2 reads SYGVKD. This CDR3 is built from 14 residues.